A selection of T cell receptor beta chains follows, all from one sample in a study of early T cells in non-severe SARS-CoV-2 infection. MiXCR was run by TCRdb on the 5' RACE reads, yielding one entry per CDR3 protein. The table records 55,000 to 75,000 distinct CDR3 sequences, approximately 7.7% of them present only once. Input material: whole blood. Receptors were obtained from an adult who was a healthcare worker with PCR-confirmed SARS-CoV-2 infection or an uninfected control (not recorded which). The CDR3 runs from the conserved cysteine through the conserved F or W. D genes are given only for firm matches. Where a row states a size, it is once, few, many or the class of an expanded clone; other rows omit it.

J,D,size,V,CDR3,DNA
TRBJ2-1,.,.,TRBV20-1,CSAGHNEQFF,TGCAGTGCTGGTCACAATGAGCAGTTCTTC
TRBJ2-7,.,.,TRBV9,CASSPGEGAPISEQYF,TGTGCCAGCAGCCCCGGGGAGGGGGCGCCGATTAGTGAGCAGTACTTC
TRBJ2-1,TRBD2,many,TRBV28,CASSLGLAGGRQFF,TGTGCCAGCAGCCTGGGGCTAGCGGGAGGGCGCCAGTTCTTC
TRBJ2-4,TRBD1,medium-sized,TRBV20-1,CSAGTGGDIQYF,TGCAGTGCTGGGACAGGGGGAGACATTCAGTACTTC
TRBJ2-1,.,many,TRBV29-1,CSVRSAADEQFF,TGCAGCGTACGAAGCGCAGCCGATGAGCAGTTCTTC
TRBJ2-1,.,many,TRBV19,CASIPRGHLNEQFF,TGTGCCAGTATTCCAAGGGGACACCTCAATGAGCAGTTCTTC
TRBJ1-2,.,many,TRBV7-3,CASSSDRLGGYTF,TGTGCCAGCAGCTCAGACCGTCTAGGTGGCTACACCTTC
TRBJ1-1,.,many,TRBV10-1,CASRETLNTEAFF,TGCGCCAGCCGAGAGACCTTGAACACTGAAGCTTTCTTT
TRBJ2-5,.,few,TRBV15,CATSRDYSLETQYF,TGTGCCACCAGCAGAGATTATAGTCTCGAGACCCAGTACTTC
TRBJ2-1,.,many,TRBV29-1,CSVEFYGQASYNEQFF,TGCAGCGTTGAATTTTACGGCCAGGCCTCATACAATGAGCAGTTCTTC
TRBJ2-7,TRBD2,many,TRBV29-1,CSVKGASGGPNEQYF,TGCAGCGTAAAAGGGGCTAGCGGGGGCCCTAACGAGCAGTACTTC
TRBJ2-2,.,few,TRBV7-6,CASSLGTLNTGELFF,TGTGCCAGCAGCCTCGGGACCTTAAACACCGGGGAGCTGTTTTTT
TRBJ2-7,.,many,TRBV3-1,CASSHPGTTPYEQYF,TGTGCCAGCAGCCACCCCGGGACGACCCCCTACGAGCAGTACTTC
TRBJ1-1,.,many,TRBV13,CASSSRPGTEAFF,TGTGCCAGCAGCTCCCGACCGGGAACTGAAGCTTTCTTT
TRBJ1-5,TRBD1,.,TRBV24-1,CATSDGDRGYNQPQHF,TGTGCCACCAGTGACGGGGACAGGGGTTACAATCAGCCCCAGCATTTT
TRBJ1-5,.,many,TRBV18,CASSAQGGNQPQHF,TGTGCCAGCTCCGCCCAAGGGGGTAATCAGCCCCAGCATTTT
TRBJ2-7,TRBD1,many,TRBV28,CASSFGDRGPYEQYF,TGTGCCAGCAGTTTTGGGGACAGGGGCCCCTACGAGCAGTACTTC
TRBJ1-4,.,few,TRBV18,CASSPNTGTSNEKLFF,TGTGCCAGCTCCCCCAATACCGGGACCTCTAATGAAAAACTGTTTTTT
TRBJ2-1,TRBD2,many,TRBV18,CASSPPSGKYNEQFF,TGTGCCAGCTCACCACCGAGCGGGAAATACAATGAGCAGTTCTTC
TRBJ2-1,.,many,TRBV15,CATSRDDQGSDNEQFF,TGTGCCACCAGCAGAGATGACCAGGGAAGCGACAATGAGCAGTTCTTC
TRBJ1-2,.,many,TRBV24-1,CATSDSYGEGVYGYTF,TGTGCCACCAGTGACTCATACGGGGAAGGAGTCTATGGCTACACCTTC
TRBJ2-1,TRBD2,many,TRBV29-1,CSVDLPAGSEQFF,TGCAGCGTTGACCTTCCAGCGGGGTCTGAGCAGTTCTTC
TRBJ2-7,.,few,TRBV29-1,CSVRLGTSKPYEQYF,TGCAGCGTCCGCCTGGGTACAAGTAAGCCTTACGAGCAGTACTTC
TRBJ2-4,TRBD2,many,TRBV29-1,CSVEAWEGRGKNIQYF,TGCAGCGTTGAAGCTTGGGAGGGCCGGGGCAAAAACATTCAGTACTTC
TRBJ2-1,.,.,TRBV28,CASTLLSSGSYNEQFF,TGTGCCAGCACCCTGCTGTCGAGCGGCTCCTACAATGAGCAGTTCTTC
TRBJ2-1,.,few,TRBV29-1,CSVTPGVNEQFF,TGCAGCGTTACACCGGGGGTAAATGAGCAGTTCTTC
TRBJ2-1,TRBD1,few,TRBV20-1,CSADRDSFYNEQFF,TGCAGTGCTGACCGGGACAGCTTCTACAATGAGCAGTTCTTC
TRBJ2-3,TRBD2,.,TRBV7-2,CASSARTSGSDTQYF,TGTGCCAGCAGCGCCCGGACTAGCGGGTCAGATACGCAGTATTTT
TRBJ1-2,TRBD1,.,TRBV3-1,CASSTAQGYGYTF,TGTGCCAGCAGCACGGCACAGGGGTACGGCTACACCTTC
TRBJ2-5,.,many,TRBV2,CASNHASPPETQYF,TGTGCCAGCAATCACGCGTCCCCCCCTGAGACCCAGTACTTC
TRBJ2-1,.,many,TRBV12-3/TRBV12-4,CASIGGASSYNEQFF,TGTGCCAGCATTGGCGGGGCCAGCTCCTACAATGAGCAGTTCTTC
TRBJ2-7,.,few,TRBV21-1,CASSKVGLEQYF,TGTGCCAGCAGCAAAGTAGGGCTAGAGCAGTACTTC
TRBJ1-1,.,few,TRBV27,CATQGRVNTEAFF,TGTGCCACCCAGGGCCGGGTGAACACTGAAGCTTTCTTT
TRBJ1-1,.,.,TRBV7-6,CASSLNGGIEAFF,TGTGCCAGCAGCCTCAACGGAGGGATTGAAGCTTTCTTT
TRBJ2-1,TRBD2,.,TRBV6-9,CASSLGTSGRSSYNEQFF,TGTGCCAGCAGTTTAGGGACTAGCGGGAGGAGCTCCTACAATGAGCAGTTCTTC
TRBJ2-3,TRBD1,many,TRBV6-2/TRBV6-3,CASRPDRESATQYF,TGTGCCAGCAGGCCCGACAGGGAGTCGGCTACGCAGTATTTT
TRBJ2-7,.,.,TRBV20-1,CSATSVSYEQYF,TGCAGTGCCACCAGCGTATCCTACGAGCAGTACTTC
TRBJ2-7,TRBD2,many,TRBV10-1,CASSESPGTSYEQYF,TGCGCCAGCAGTGAGTCTCCCGGGACTAGCTACGAGCAGTACTTC
TRBJ2-3,.,many,TRBV5-1,CASSLIESTDTQYF,TGCGCCAGCAGCTTGATAGAGAGCACAGATACGCAGTATTTT
TRBJ2-7,.,many,TRBV20-1,CSAPLTGTSYEQYF,TGCAGTGCTCCACTGACAGGGACTTCCTACGAGCAGTACTTC
TRBJ2-5,.,many,TRBV20-1,CSAREMDGRETQYF,TGCAGTGCTAGAGAGATGGACGGACGAGAGACCCAGTACTTC
TRBJ1-1,.,.,TRBV28,CASRMGTAEAFF,TGTGCCAGCAGGATGGGGACGGCTGAAGCTTTCTTT
TRBJ2-4,.,.,TRBV3-1,CASSQEGEHIQYF,TGTGCCAGCAGCCAAGAGGGGGAGCACATTCAGTACTTC
TRBJ1-5,.,many,TRBV5-1,CASSLNGNQPQHF,TGCGCCAGCAGCTTGAACGGCAATCAGCCCCAGCATTTT
TRBJ1-5,TRBD1,many,TRBV20-1,CSAKGTVRHQPQHF,TGCAGTGCTAAGGGGACAGTTAGGCATCAGCCCCAGCATTTT
TRBJ2-3,TRBD1,.,TRBV6-6,CASRRQGDTDTQYF,TGTGCCAGCAGGAGACAGGGAGACACAGATACGCAGTATTTT
TRBJ2-2,TRBD1,many,TRBV5-1,CASSSGQWGSGELFF,TGCGCCAGCAGCTCGGGACAGTGGGGATCCGGGGAGCTGTTTTTT
TRBJ2-1,.,many,TRBV29-1,CSVEDPGFNEQFF,TGCAGCGTTGAAGATCCTGGGTTCAATGAGCAGTTCTTC